Listed here are 18 T cell receptor beta chains from one sample, sequenced in a study of cytomegalovirus exposure and HLA in healthy donors. TCRdb's copy holds only in-frame clones and misses some; the assay was immunoSEQ multiplex PCR. The sample lists under 350,000 clones; 80% to 90% were seen once. What was sequenced was PBMCs. The receptors shown here come from a woman between 18 and 29 years old in good health and CMV-seronegative.

The V gene is TRBV7-3, the J gene TRBJ2-7, with 7 bases lining up with TRBD1. V gave up 1 base and J gave up 4 bases; unmatched junction bases: 7. Germline V gene data show CDR1 as SGHTA and CDR2 as FQGTGA. The CDR3 covers 15 residues. The CDR3 loop is CASSLSAGTAYEQYF. Written as DNA, the CDR3 is TGTGCCAGCAGCTTAAGCGCCGGGACAGCTTACGAGCAGTACTTC.

This rearrangement joins TRBV5-6 to TRBJ1-2; no reliable D call. Trimming took 1 base from V and 8 from J, leaving 15 bases between them. This CDR3 is 14 amino acids long. CDR1 is SGHDT and CDR2 is YYEEEE in the germline V gene. The CDR3 here is CASSLPAILRGYTF. CDR3 sequence (DNA): TGTGCCAGCAGCTTGCCGGCAATACTCAGGGGCTACACCTTC. Based on the CDR3 plus reference TRBV5-6 and TRBJ1-2, the full variable domain is DAGVTQSPTHLIKTRGQQVTLRCSPKSGHDTVSWYQQALGQGPQFIFQYYEEEERQRGNFPDRFSGHQFPNYSSELNVNALLLGDSALYLCASSLPAILRGYTFGSGTRLTVV.

The chain recombines TRBV2 with TRBJ1-1; TRBD1 matches 7 bases. CDR3 length equals 15 residues. In germline, CDR1 is SNHLY, CDR2 FYNNEI. V shed 5 bases, J shed 5 bases, and the junction held 11 bases outside the gene matches. The DNA of the CDR3 is TGTGCCAGCAGTAAAGGCGGCAGGGGGTTGACTGAAGCTTTCTTT. Amino acid sequence: CASSKGGRGLTEAFF.

The chain couples TRBV10-2 to TRBJ2-7; the match to TRBD1 covers 7 bases. J gave up 4 bases and V 3 bases, and 6 bases lay outside the gene matches. Germline values: CDR1 WSHSY, CDR2 SAAADI. The CDR3 has 14 amino acids. The CDR3 reads CASSDRDSLYEQYF. Here the CDR3 DNA reads TGCGCCAGCAGTGACCGGGACAGTTTATACGAGCAGTACTTC.

The chain's CDR3 is CASSLAFSGISPSSYEQYF. The DNA of the CDR3 is TGTGCCAGCAGCTTAGCGTTTAGCGGGATATCTCCGAGCTCCTACGAGCAGTACTTC. The V and J genes are TRBV7-9 and TRBJ2-7, with TRBD2 identical over 8 bases. Per germline, CDR1 SEHNR and CDR2 FQNEAQ (reference sequence). V lost 0 bases to trimming and J lost 0 bases; unmatched junction nucleotides: 13. The CDR3 covers 19 residues.

The rearrangement uses TRBV5-6 and TRBJ2-3, with D tentatively TRBD2 (5 bases). CDR1 is SGHDT, CDR2 YYEEEE, per germline. V dropped 0 bases and J dropped 1 base, with 9 bases sitting between them. The CDR3 loop spans 15 amino acids. CDR3 sequence: CASSLAAAGTDTQYF. The DNA of the CDR3 is TGTGCCAGCAGCTTGGCCGCAGCGGGCACAGATACGCAGTATTTT.

The CDR3 DNA reads as TGCGCCAGCAGCTCCCGACTAGCGGGGGTTTCCTACGAGCAGTACTTC. Protein product: CASSSRLAGVSYEQYF. The chain has TRBV5-1 and TRBJ2-7, with 12 bases lining up with TRBD2. Germline CDR1 and CDR2: SGHRS and YFSETQ. The CDR3 loop spans 16 amino acids. With V trimmed by 3 bases and J by 1 base, 5 bases remained unmatched.

The chain links TRBV7-9 to TRBJ1-2, with D perhaps TRBD1 (5 bases). The CDR3 has 15 residues. CDR1 and CDR2 from the germline V gene are SEHNR and FQNEAQ (reference sequence). Between the trimmed V and J ends, which lost 2 bases and 3 bases, there was a span of 13 bases. CDR3 loop: CASSLPGRDHYGYTF. The CDR3 nucleotides read TGTGCCAGCAGCTTACCTGGCAGGGATCACTATGGCTACACCTTC.

The J gene is TRBJ2-2, the V gene TRBV10-1; possible D gene TRBD2, 5 bases. Trimming took 8 bases from V and 6 from J, leaving 13 bases between them. This CDR3 has 13 residues. CDR1 WNHNN and CDR2 SYGVQD come from the germline V gene (reference sequence). The CDR3 reads CASAVPEAGELFF. CDR3 coding DNA: TGCGCCAGCGCGGTTCCGGAGGCCGGGGAGCTGTTTTTT.

The chain joins TRBV11-2 to TRBJ2-7; 7 positions agree with TRBD2. CDR3 length: 16 residues. CDR1 and CDR2 (germline): SGHAT, FQNNGV. Losses at the gene ends were 5 bases for V and 1 base for J; bases not matched to a gene: 11. CDR3 loop: CASSPPTSDVSYEQYF. The CDR3 DNA follows: TGTGCCAGCAGCCCGCCTACTAGCGACGTTTCCTACGAGCAGTACTTC.

The chain has TRBV7-9 and TRBJ2-7; tentatively, D is TRBD1 (5 bases). Trimming stripped 3 bases from V and 5 bases from J, with 11 bases between. The germline V gene has CDR1 SEHNR and CDR2 FQNEAQ (reference sequence). The CDR3 contains 13 residues. The CDR3 spells CASSFAGLDEQYF. Written as DNA, the CDR3 is TGTGCCAGCAGCTTCGCAGGGTTAGACGAGCAGTACTTC.

The chain combines TRBV4-3 with TRBJ1-4; D unclear. V was clipped by 0 bases and J by 7 bases, with 9 bases between them. The germline CDR1 and CDR2 sequences are LGHNA and YSLEER. The CDR3 length is 14 residues. The CDR3 bases are TGCGCCAGCAGCCAAGAATCGGTCTCTGAAAAACTGTTTTTT. Protein product: CASSQESVSEKLFF.

The rearrangement joins TRBV19 to TRBJ1-5, with D tentatively TRBD1 (6 bases). The germline gives CDR1 LNHDA, CDR2 SQIVND (reference sequence). CDR3 size: 15 residues. V shed 7 bases and J shed 1 base, with 14 bases lying between them. Here the CDR3 DNA reads TGTGCCAGTATTGAGGGGGTATTAAGCAATCAGCCCCAGCATTTT. This translates into CASIEGVLSNQPQHF.

V and J are TRBV27 and TRBJ2-7; D unclear. This CDR3 has 14 amino acids. Germline assignment: CDR1 MNHEY and CDR2 SMNVEV (reference sequence). Deletions cut 5 bases from V and 0 bases from J, with 11 bases between. The CDR3 here is CASSTSSGSYEQYF. The DNA for the CDR3 is TGTGCCAGCAGTACCTCCTCGGGCTCCTACGAGCAGTACTTC.

The V gene is TRBV6-6, the J gene TRBJ2-5; D perhaps matches TRBD2 (6 bases). The V and J ends lost 7 bases and 5 bases respectively, with 23 bases between them. The length of the CDR3 is 16 residues. CDR1 and CDR2 (germline): MNHNY, SVGAGI (reference sequence). CDR3 region: CASTKGGGFIGETQYF. The CDR3 nucleotides read TGTGCCAGCACTAAAGGTGGAGGGTTTATCGGGGAGACCCAGTACTTC.

The V call is TRBV29-1, the J call TRBJ2-2, with D possibly being TRBD2 (5 bases). Per germline, CDR1 SQVTM and CDR2 ANQGSEA. V was pared by 1 base and J by 5 bases, with 5 bases between. This CDR3 contains 12 residues. The DNA for the CDR3 is TGCAGCGTTGAAGGCGGGACCGGGGAGCTGTTTTTT. Translation: CSVEGGTGELFF.

This clone was found once. Other nucleotide sequences in the sample specify the same CDR3. The chain uses TRBV30 and TRBJ2-7; a weak D match, TRBD1 (5 bases). Deletions cut 0 bases from V and 1 base from J, with 7 bases between. Germline V gene data show CDR1 as GTSNPN and CDR2 as SVGIG (reference sequence). There are 13 residues in the CDR3. The CDR3 here is CAWSVDSSYEQYF. In DNA, the CDR3 is TGTGCCTGGAGTGTCGACAGTTCCTACGAGCAGTACTTC.

This chain connects TRBV28 to TRBJ2-5, with 10 bases that match TRBD2. Germline V lookup: CDR1 MDHEN, CDR2 SYDVKM. This CDR3 contains 15 residues. V lost 3 bases and J lost 4; bases outside the gene matches: 5. CDR3 protein: CASSFRVAGGETQYF. In nucleotides, the CDR3 is TGTGCCAGCAGTTTTAGGGTAGCGGGGGGAGAGACCCAGTACTTC. The whole variable domain, remainder taken from reference TRBV28 and TRBJ2-5, is DVKVTQSSRYLVKRTGEKVFLECVQDMDHENMFWYRQDPGLGLRLIYFSYDVKMKEKGDIPEGYSVSREKKERFSLILESASTNQTSMYLCASSFRVAGGETQYFGPGTRLLVL.